The 26 T cell receptor beta chains in this list originate from one sample, sequenced in a study of cytomegalovirus exposure and HLA in healthy donors. Amplification used 60 Vbeta primers and 13 Jbeta primers. Libraries were prepared by immunoSEQ multiplex PCR; TCRdb keeps only in-frame clonotypes and omits some of them. Of 140,000 or so clones listed, approximately 9% were seen once; the top ten hold 1.5% to 2%. Sequencing was performed on PBMCs. These receptors were collected from a male donor in good health and CMV-seronegative.

DNA for the CDR3: TGTGCCAGCTCAGCACGCCAGGGTTTGGGCACTGAAGCTTTCTTT. Protein sequence: CASSARQGLGTEAFF. The chain links TRBV18 to TRBJ1-1; D is possibly TRBD1 (5 bases). The CDR3 is 15 residues long. CDR1 is KGHSH, CDR2 LQKENI, per germline. V was cut by 5 bases and J by 4 bases, with 17 bases left in between.

This clone was observed a handful of times. The chain carries TRBV19 and TRBJ2-6; TRBD2 matches at 7 bases. The J segment lost 11 bases and the V segment lost 6 bases, leaving 22 bases of the junction unmatched. Per the germline V gene, CDR1 is LNHDA and CDR2 is SQIVND (reference sequence). The CDR3 has 18 residues. The DNA for the CDR3 is TGTGCCAGTAGCCCACGACGGGGGGAACCAATACCGACCCACGTCCTGACTTTC. Protein: CASSPRRGEPIPTHVLTF.

The chain has TRBV2 and TRBJ2-7, with D tentatively TRBD1 (6 bases). Germline V gene sequence: CDR1 SNHLY, CDR2 FYNNEI. The CDR3 extends over 16 amino acids. The V end was cut by 6 bases, the J end by 1 base, with 19 bases between. The CDR3 region is CASSPRGRVISYEQYF. Here the CDR3 DNA reads TGTGCCAGCAGCCCCAGGGGTAGGGTGATATCCTACGAGCAGTACTTC.

The chain has TRBV19 and TRBJ1-3; no clear D. This CDR3 has 15 amino acids. V lost 5 bases, J lost 0 bases, and 11 bases lay in between. Germline V gives CDR1 LNHDA, CDR2 SQIVND (reference sequence). CDR3: CASSVGGNSGNTIYF. The DNA of the CDR3 is TGTGCCAGTAGTGTCGGAGGAAACTCTGGAAACACCATATATTTT.

The sample holds a few counts of this clone. This sequence joins TRBV10-3 and TRBJ1-5; possible D gene TRBD1, 5 bases. This CDR3 has 15 amino acids. Per germline, CDR1 ENHRY and CDR2 SYGVKD. The V end lost 4 bases, the J end lost 0 bases, and 10 bases lay between the germline ends. The CDR3 DNA follows: TGTGCCATCAGTGCCTCGGGGGTTAGCAATCAGCCCCAGCATTTT. It codes for CAISASGVSNQPQHF.

This clone was counted between two and nine times. The V call is TRBV27, the J call TRBJ2-7, with D possibly matching TRBD2 (5 bases). The CDR3 has 14 amino acids. Germline lookup yields CDR1 MNHEY and CDR2 SMNVEV (reference sequence). V lost 0 bases and J 1 base, leaving 7 bases between the germline ends. The CDR3 protein is CASSLSGLSYEQYF. The DNA of the CDR3 is TGTGCCAGCAGTTTATCAGGACTTTCCTACGAGCAGTACTTC.

The V call is TRBV18, the J call TRBJ2-5; no clear D gene. CDR3 size: 15 residues. Trimming cost V 0 bases and J 6 bases, with 14 bases left between them. CDR1 and CDR2 (germline): KGHSH, LQKENI. The DNA of the CDR3 is TGTGCCAGCTCACCACCGCAAGATTACAGTCAGACCCAGTACTTC. It codes for CASSPPQDYSQTQYF. Full variable domain (remainder filled in from reference TRBV18 and TRBJ2-5): NAGVMQNPRHLVRRRGQEARLRCSPMKGHSHVYWYRQLPEEGLKFMVYLQKENIIDESGMPKERFSAEFPKEGPSILRIQQVVRGDSAAYFCASSPPQDYSQTQYFGPGTRLLVL.

This clone has a handful of counts. The V call is TRBV4-3, the J call TRBJ1-1; D is undetermined. The germline V gene encodes CDR1 LGHNA and CDR2 YSLEER. CDR3 length: 15 residues. V was shortened by 3 bases and J by 1 base, with 12 bases between the two germline ends. The CDR3 DNA reads as TGCGCCAGCAGCCAGGAAGAGGAAGGGAACACTGAAGCTTTCTTT. Residues: CASSQEEEGNTEAFF.

This clone has more than one count but fewer than ten. The chain recombines TRBV25-1 with TRBJ1-5; D is undetermined. V lost 6 bases and J 3 bases, leaving 18 bases between the germline ends. The CDR3 contains 16 residues. In germline, CDR1 is MGHDK, CDR2 SYGVNS. CDR3 DNA: TGTGCCAGCAGCGACGGGCGCGGGAGGAACAATCAGCCCCAGCATTTT. This gives the protein CASSDGRGRNNQPQHF. The whole variable domain, remainder taken from reference TRBV25-1 and TRBJ1-5, is EADIYQTPRYLVIGTGKKITLECSQTMGHDKMYWYQQDPGMELHLIHYSYGVNSTEKGDLSSESTVSRIRTEHFPLTLESARPSHTSQYLCASSDGRGRNNQPQHFGDGTRLSIL.

The chain carries TRBV27 and TRBJ2-1; 9 bases are a match to TRBD2. The germline gives CDR1 MNHEY, CDR2 SMNVEV (reference sequence). V gave up 0 bases and J gave up 0 bases; unmatched junction bases: 3. The CDR3 is 17 residues long. CDR3 region: CASSLSRAGGSYNEQFF. The CDR3 coding sequence is TGTGCCAGCAGTTTATCTCGAGCGGGAGGCTCCTACAATGAGCAGTTCTTC.

The table lists this clone with a few counts. V and J are TRBV2 and TRBJ1-5; TRBD1 is a possible D gene (6 bases). Per the germline V gene, CDR1 is SNHLY and CDR2 is FYNNEI. The CDR3 extends over 15 amino acids. V lost 6 bases, J lost 5 bases, and 17 bases lay in between. DNA of the CDR3: TGTGCCAGCAGCGGTACAGGGCGAACGGATCAGCCCCAGCATTTT. Its translation: CASSGTGRTDQPQHF.

The count of this clone is one. J is TRBJ2-1 and V is TRBV7-8; D might be TRBD1 (5 bases). In germline, CDR1 is SGHVS, CDR2 FQNEAQ. V dropped 10 bases and J dropped 1 base, with 17 bases sitting between them. This CDR3 is built from 15 residues. The CDR3 reads CATRRGSGSYNEQFF. The CDR3 coding sequence is TGTGCCACGAGAAGGGGCTCGGGTTCCTACAATGAGCAGTTCTTC.

This clone was found a few times. The rearrangement links TRBV6-5 to TRBJ2-4; perhaps TRBD1 as D (6 bases). This CDR3 is 14 amino acids long. Per the germline V gene, CDR1 is MNHEY and CDR2 is SVGAGI. V dropped 5 bases and J dropped 3 bases, with 11 bases sitting between them. The CDR3 reads CASSPDRFKNIQYF. The CDR3, as DNA: TGTGCCAGCAGTCCAGACAGGTTCAAAAACATTCAGTACTTC.

This clone came up a few times. Other nucleotide sequences from this sample produce the same CDR3. The V call is TRBV28, the J call TRBJ1-2; D ambiguous. CDR3 length: 11 amino acids. Germline V gene lookup returns CDR1 MDHEN and CDR2 SYDVKM. Trimming took off 6 bases at V and 8 bases at J, with 10 bases between the two ends. Here the CDR3 reads CASSRGRGYTF. For the CDR3, the DNA is TGTGCCAGCAGCCGAGGAAGAGGCTACACCTTC.

This clone appeared a few times. The chain links TRBV6-5 to TRBJ2-3, with a weak D call TRBD1 (6 bases). Per germline, CDR1 MNHEY and CDR2 SVGAGI. The CDR3 length is 14 residues. Trimming pared 5 bases from V and 0 bases from J, leaving 9 bases between. The CDR3 region is CASSRQVSTDTQYF. CDR3 nucleotide sequence: TGTGCCAGCAGTAGACAGGTTAGCACAGATACGCAGTATTTT.

A few counts support this clone. This chain uses TRBV7-8 with TRBJ2-1; 9 bases are shared with TRBD2. This CDR3 comprises 16 residues. J was trimmed by 6 bases and V by 5 bases; bases with no gene match: 11. The germline V gene has CDR1 SGHVS and CDR2 FQNEAQ. CDR3 DNA: TGTGCCAGCAGCGCCTACGGCGGGGGGGCAGTCAATGAGCAGTTCTTC. This gives the protein CASSAYGGGAVNEQFF.

This clone was counted between two and nine times. The CDR3 loop reads CASSQWRDEKLFF. In DNA form, the CDR3 reads TGCGCCAGCAGCCAGTGGAGGGATGAAAAACTGTTTTTT. The V gene is TRBV4-1, the J gene TRBJ1-4; D remains unclear. The CDR3 is 13 residues long. Trimming shortened V by 3 bases and J by 6 bases, and 8 bases separated the two germline ends. Per germline, CDR1 MGHRA and CDR2 YSYEKL.

This clone was found a few times. V and J are TRBV10-3 and TRBJ1-1, with D perhaps TRBD1 (5 bases). The CDR3 covers 12 residues. V was trimmed by 0 bases and J by 10 bases, leaving 9 bases between them. The germline gives CDR1 ENHRY, CDR2 SYGVKD. The CDR3: CAISESSGGAFF. CDR3 nucleotides: TGTGCCATCAGTGAGTCATCCGGGGGAGCTTTCTTT.

This chain joins TRBV28 and TRBJ1-1, with D possibly TRBD1 on 5 matching bases. V was pared by 6 bases and J by 1 base, with 12 bases between. Germline CDR1 reads MDHEN; CDR2 reads SYDVKM. The CDR3 covers 14 residues. The DNA of the CDR3 is TGTGCCAGCAGACCGCGGGGCCGGAACACTGAAGCTTTCTTT. It yields the protein CASRPRGRNTEAFF.

The chain combines TRBV5-6 with TRBJ1-1, with D perhaps matching TRBD1 (5 bases). The CDR3 length is 13 residues. CDR1 and CDR2 from the germline V gene are SGHDT and YYEEEE. V gave up 1 base and J gave up 7 bases, with 11 bases separating them. CDR3 protein: CASSLRGALEAFF. CDR3 bases: TGTGCCAGCAGCTTGCGCGGGGCCCTTGAAGCTTTCTTT.

This clone was seen more than once but under ten times. The chain recombines TRBV6-5 with TRBJ2-7; the D is unclear. The germline V gene encodes CDR1 MNHEY and CDR2 SVGAGI. V lost 0 bases to trimming and J lost 2 bases, with 11 bases between them. The CDR3 consists of 15 residues. As DNA, the CDR3 is TGTGCCAGCAGTTACTCTCATGGGCTAACCTACGAGCAGTACTTC. It yields the protein CASSYSHGLTYEQYF.

In this sample, this clone turned up a few times. The chain's CDR3 is CSVVAQGTYGYTF. CDR3 bases: TGCAGCGTTGTGGCACAGGGGACCTATGGCTACACCTTC. The rearrangement links TRBV29-1 to TRBJ1-2, with 7 bases that match TRBD1. The germline gives CDR1 SQVTM, CDR2 ANQGSEA. J gave up 4 bases and V 4 bases, and 6 bases lay outside the gene matches. The CDR3 extends over 13 amino acids. Complete variable domain (other parts from reference TRBV29-1 and TRBJ1-2): SAVISQKPSRDICQRGTSLTIQCQVDSQVTMMFWYRQQPGQSLTLIATANQGSEATYESGFVIDKFPISRPNLTFSTLTVSNMSPEDSSIYLCSVVAQGTYGYTFGSGTRLTVV.

This clone was picked up a small number of times. One end of the junction fails to match germline, which may point to a read error. This chain connects TRBV7-7 to TRBJ2-3; TRBD2 matches 15 bases. Germline V CDR1 and CDR2: SSHAT, FNYEAQ (reference sequence). CDR3 length: 16 amino acids. CDR3 sequence: CASSPGLAGGHYTQYF. The CDR3, as DNA: TGTGCTAGCAGCCCCGGACTAGCGGGGGGGCATTATACGCAGTATTTT. Variable domain in full (rest from reference TRBV7-7 and TRBJ2-3): GAGVSQSPRYKVTKRGQDVTLRCDPISSHATLYWYQQALGQGPEFLTYFNYEAQPDKSGLPSDRFSAERPEGSISTLTIQRTEQRDSAMYRCASSPGLAGGHYTQYFGPGTRLTVL.

The chain employs TRBV7-8 and TRBJ1-1, with 11 bases fitting TRBD1. CDR3 length: 15 amino acids. Germline CDR1 and CDR2: SGHVS and FQNEAQ. V lost 8 bases and J lost 4; bases outside the gene matches: 9. CDR3 residues: CASGGTGGLGTEAFF. For the CDR3, the DNA is TGTGCCAGCGGGGGGACAGGGGGTTTGGGCACTGAAGCTTTCTTT.

In this sample, this clone turned up a few times. CDR3 residues: CASSEWEGAGEAFF. The CDR3, as DNA: TGTGCCAGCAGTGAATGGGAAGGCGCGGGTGAAGCTTTCTTT. V is TRBV25-1 and J is TRBJ1-1; D uncertain. With 1 base removed from V and 7 bases from J, the gap between germline ends came to 13 bases. CDR3 length equals 14 residues. Germline V CDR1 and CDR2: MGHDK, SYGVNS.

This chain connects TRBV28 to TRBJ1-6, with TRBD1 as a possible D gene (6 bases). The CDR3 runs to 16 residues. V was cut by 7 bases and J by 3 bases, with 16 bases left in between. Looked up from germline, CDR1 is MDHEN and CDR2 is SYDVKM. The CDR3 loop is CASNLRKGDYNSPLHF. DNA for the CDR3: TGTGCCAGCAACCTTCGTAAGGGGGACTATAATTCACCCCTCCACTTT.